Following are 21 T cell receptor beta chains from one sample sequenced in a study of blood T cell repertoires in COVID-19. Sequenced by immunoSEQ multiplex PCR; TCRdb stores in-frame clones only, minus some. The table lists around 250,000 clones, more than 75% of them singletons. Material: PBMCs or T cells enriched from blood (not recorded which). Receptors originate from a woman between 50 and 59 years old who had been exposed to COVID-19.

The genes are TRBV7-3 and TRBJ2-1, with 8 nucleotides matching TRBD1. This CDR3 has 14 amino acids. The germline V gene has CDR1 SGHTA and CDR2 FQGTGA. V was pared by 3 bases and J by 9 bases, with 7 bases of the junction left unmatched. DNA for the CDR3: TGTGCCAGCAGCTTCGGACAGGGAAATTTTGAGCAGTTCTTC. Protein: CASSFGQGNFEQFF.

The V call is TRBV6-2 or TRBV6-3, the J call TRBJ1-2, with D unclear. This CDR3 region has 18 residues. Germline CDR1 is MNHEY and CDR2 is SVGEGT. V gave up 2 bases and J gave up 6 bases, with 25 bases separating them. The CDR3: CASSYRTAAGGGEDGYTF. The CDR3 DNA is TGTGCCAGCAGTTACAGGACGGCGGCAGGAGGAGGTGAGGATGGCTACACCTTC.

Only a few counts were recorded for this clone. This chain links TRBV7-2 with TRBJ1-1, with D perhaps TRBD1 (5 bases). Germline V gene sequence: CDR1 SGHTA, CDR2 FQGNSA. With 5 bases removed from V and 1 base from J, the gap between germline ends came to 14 bases. This CDR3 contains 15 residues. CDR3 nucleotides: TGTGCCAGCAGCGGCCGAGGACACAAGAACACTGAAGCTTTCTTT. Translated: CASSGRGHKNTEAFF.

The gene calls are TRBV7-2 and TRBJ2-1; 9 nucleotides align to TRBD2. J gave up 12 bases and V 5 bases, and 14 bases lay outside the gene matches. The CDR3 is made up of 15 amino acids. CDR1 is SGHTA and CDR2 is FQGNSA in the germline V gene. Here the CDR3 reads CASSLIAGAKTPQFF. CDR3 bases: TGTGCCAGCAGCCTGATAGCGGGGGCAAAAACCCCGCAGTTCTTC.

The chain joins TRBV5-1 to TRBJ2-3, with 11 bases lining up with TRBD1. The V and J ends lost 6 bases and 3 bases, in that order; junction bases with no gene match: 12. The CDR3 is made up of 17 amino acids. The germline CDR1 and CDR2 sequences are SGHRS and YFSETQ. CDR3 DNA sequence: TGCGCCAGCACGGTAACCGGGACAGGGGGTAGTACAGATACGCAGTATTTT. Protein sequence: CASTVTGTGGSTDTQYF. Based on the CDR3 plus reference TRBV5-1 and TRBJ2-3, the full variable domain is KAGVTQTPRYLIKTRGQQVTLSCSPISGHRSVSWYQQTPGQGLQFLFEYFSETQRNKGNFPGRFSGRQFSNSRSEMNVSTLELGDSALYLCASTVTGTGGSTDTQYFGPGTRLTVL.

This chain uses TRBV7-3 with TRBJ2-3; 8 nucleotides agree with TRBD2. The CDR3 covers 16 residues. Germline V gene data show CDR1 as SGHTA and CDR2 as FQGTGA. The V gene end was trimmed by 6 bases and the J gene end by 2 bases; junction bases not matched to a gene: 10. The CDR3 nucleotides read TGTGCCAGCAGGCGTTCCGGGGGGGAGTTCACAGATACGCAGTATTTT. Its protein is CASRRSGGEFTDTQYF.

The CDR3 DNA reads as TGTGCCAGCAGTTTATTCATGGGGCCAACCGGGGAGCTGTTTTTT. This translates into CASSLFMGPTGELFF. The V call is TRBV27, the J call TRBJ2-2; weak D call: TRBD1 (5 bases). This CDR3 is built from 15 residues. V dropped 1 base and J dropped 5 bases, with 11 bases sitting between them. Germline V CDR1 and CDR2: MNHEY, SMNVEV (reference sequence).

The V gene is TRBV6-6, the J gene TRBJ2-1; tentatively, D is TRBD2 (6 bases). The V end was cut by 2 bases, the J end by 11 bases, with 10 bases between. The CDR3 runs 12 residues. Germline CDR1 MNHNY, CDR2 SVGAGI (reference sequence). The chain's CDR3 is CASSYGGTQQFF. The CDR3 region has the DNA TGTGCCAGCAGTTACGGGGGGACTCAGCAGTTCTTC.

This clone appeared once. J is TRBJ2-5 and V is TRBV24-1; 9 bases are shared with TRBD2. With 9 bases clipped from V and 5 bases from J, the junction kept 6 bases outside the gene matches. Germline loops: CDR1 KGHDR, CDR2 SFDVKD. The CDR3 runs 13 residues. The CDR3 here is CATAAGGLETQYF. Here the CDR3 DNA reads TGTGCCACCGCGGCGGGGGGGCTGGAGACCCAGTACTTC.

The J gene is TRBJ1-1, the V gene TRBV29-1; the match to TRBD1 covers 10 bases. Germline-derived CDR1 and CDR2 are SQVTM and ANQGSEA. V shed 0 bases and J 6 bases; nucleotides not matched to a gene: 1. There are 13 residues in the CDR3. CDR3 sequence (DNA): TGCAGCGTTGAAGAGGGACAGGGGTCTGAAGCTTTCTTT. It is translated as CSVEEGQGSEAFF.

J is TRBJ2-7 and V is TRBV6-2 or TRBV6-3, with 10 bases aligning to TRBD2. Germline V gene lookup returns CDR1 MNHEY and CDR2 SVGEGT. The junction had 6 bases not matched to a gene; V was cut back by 6 bases and J by 4 bases. This CDR3 spans 14 amino acids. The CDR3 region is CASSRTSGGYEQYF. DNA of the CDR3: TGTGCCAGCAGCCGGACTAGCGGAGGGTACGAGCAGTACTTC.

The chain couples TRBV18 to TRBJ1-6; TRBD1 is a possible D gene (6 bases). Germline CDR1 and CDR2: KGHSH and LQKENI. The V end was cut by 1 base, the J end by 1 base, with 14 bases between. CDR3 length equals 18 residues. CDR3 residues: CASSPLQGRSSYNSPLHF. In DNA, the CDR3 is TGTGCCAGCTCACCACTACAGGGTAGGAGTTCCTATAATTCACCCCTCCACTTT.

This sequence joins TRBV24-1 and TRBJ2-3; 10 positions match TRBD2. The junction had 9 bases not matched to a gene; V was cut back by 4 bases and J by 0 bases. The CDR3 has 18 residues. Germline values: CDR1 KGHDR, CDR2 SFDVKD. The CDR3 is CATSERLAGGASTDTQYF. The CDR3 bases are TGTGCCACCAGTGAGAGGTTAGCGGGGGGTGCTAGCACAGATACGCAGTATTTT.

In its sample, this clone was seen once. The rearrangement joins TRBV19 to TRBJ2-3; possible D gene TRBD2, 6 bases. CDR3 length equals 15 residues. Germline V gene sequence: CDR1 LNHDA, CDR2 SQIVND (reference sequence). V was pared by 3 bases and J by 4 bases, with 14 bases between. CDR3 bases: TGTGCCAGTAGTATTCGGTCAGGGAGGTCAGATACGCAGTATTTT. Amino acid sequence: CASSIRSGRSDTQYF.

The chain links TRBV27 to TRBJ1-1; no clear D. Germline values: CDR1 MNHEY, CDR2 SMNVEV (reference sequence). The V and J ends lost 3 bases and 5 bases respectively, with 10 bases between them. The CDR3 sequence is 13 residues long. The CDR3 sequence: CASSLGRRTEAFF. CDR3 bases: TGTGCCAGCAGTTTGGGGAGGCGGACTGAAGCTTTCTTT.

As DNA, the CDR3 is TGTGCCAGTAGGGCGACCTCCCGGGGCACTGAAGCTTTCTTT. It translates to CASRATSRGTEAFF. The chain links TRBV19 to TRBJ1-1; D unclear. Germline V lookup: CDR1 LNHDA, CDR2 SQIVND (reference sequence). The CDR3 has 14 amino acids. Trimming pared 6 bases from V and 4 bases from J, leaving 15 bases between.

In its sample, this clone was seen once. Additional DNA sequences in this sample encode the identical CDR3. The chain has TRBV27 and TRBJ2-5; D perhaps matches TRBD2 (5 bases). Looked up from germline, CDR1 is MNHEY and CDR2 is SMNVEV (reference sequence). There are 13 residues in the CDR3. The V end was cut by 3 bases, the J end by 5 bases, with 10 bases between. The CDR3 coding sequence is TGTGCCAGCAGTTTGTCAGGCGGGGAGACCCAGTACTTC. Its protein product is CASSLSGGETQYF.

This sequence joins TRBV7-6 and TRBJ2-2, with 9 bases fitting TRBD2. This CDR3 comprises 15 residues. V was clipped by 3 bases and J by 5 bases; unmatched bases: 4. The germline V gene has CDR1 SGHVS and CDR2 FNYEAQ. CDR3 residues: CASSLNLAGTGELFF. As DNA, the CDR3 is TGTGCCAGCAGCTTGAACCTAGCGGGGACCGGGGAGCTGTTTTTT.

This clone was seen a few times. The rearrangement joins TRBV5-1 to TRBJ1-5; 7 positions agree with TRBD1. The J segment lost 4 bases and the V segment lost 2 bases, leaving 0 bases of the junction unmatched. Germline CDR1 SGHRS, CDR2 YFSETQ. The CDR3 loop spans 13 amino acids. DNA for the CDR3: TGCGCCAGCAGCTTACAGGGGAATCAGCCCCAGCATTTT. Residues: CASSLQGNQPQHF.

The CDR3 DNA reads TGTGCCAGCAGCTCGCGACTAGCGGGGGCAAATGAGCAGTTCTTC. Protein product: CASSSRLAGANEQFF. V and J are TRBV5-4 and TRBJ2-1, with 12 bases matching TRBD2. The CDR3 loop spans 15 amino acids. The V and J ends lost 3 bases and 7 bases, in that order; junction bases with no gene match: 5. Germline loops: CDR1 SGHNT, CDR2 YYREEE (reference sequence).

This rearrangement joins TRBV6-5 to TRBJ2-1, with 9 bases identical to TRBD2. The CDR3 loop spans 15 amino acids. The V gene end was trimmed by 4 bases and the J gene end by 7 bases; junction bases not matched to a gene: 8. Germline values: CDR1 MNHEY, CDR2 SVGAGI. CDR3 protein: CASSSPGTSLNEQFF. CDR3 bases: TGTGCCAGCAGTTCCCCGGGGACTAGCTTGAATGAGCAGTTCTTC.